One and the same sample provided the 27 T cell receptor beta chains below, sequenced in a study of cytomegalovirus exposure and HLA in healthy donors (dated by TCRdb to 2016 to 2017). Libraries came from the immunoSEQ multiplex PCR assay. A mixture of 60 forward primers for TCR Vbeta segments and 13 reverse primers for TCR Jbeta segments was used in the multiplex PCR. TCRdb obtained this table from immuneACCESS and retained in-frame rearrangements with V and J assigned. These tables miss some clones; where compared with another copy, unresolved V genes account for less than half of the shortfall, and the remainder is unexplained. In this sample the table shows roughly 150,000 clones, around 78% of which occur a single time. 7% of the sample is held by the ten biggest clonotypes. The material sequenced was PBMCs. The receptors here all came from a woman aged 35 to 49 in good health and CMV-seropositive.

This chain uses TRBV5-4 with TRBJ2-3; D ambiguous. This CDR3 contains 14 residues. V lost 1 base to trimming and J lost 4 bases, with 10 bases between them. CDR1 and CDR2 from the germline V gene are SGHNT and YYREEE (reference sequence). DNA for the CDR3: TGTGCCAGCAGCTTGTATGTCCCCGCAGATACGCAGTATTTT. The encoded protein is CASSLYVPADTQYF.

V is TRBV7-3 and J is TRBJ2-7, with TRBD1 matching over 7 bases. The CDR3 sequence is 15 residues long. CDR1 is SGHTA and CDR2 is FQGTGA in the germline V gene. V was clipped by 5 bases and J by 1 base; unmatched bases: 8. As DNA, the CDR3 is TGTGCCAGCAGCCCCGGCCGACAGGGATCCTACGAGCAGTACTTC. Protein product: CASSPGRQGSYEQYF.

This chain uses TRBV18 with TRBJ1-5; 7 bases are a match to TRBD1. Per germline, CDR1 KGHSH and CDR2 LQKENI. V lost 2 bases to trimming and J lost 3 bases; unmatched junction nucleotides: 7. This CDR3 region has 16 residues. CDR3 bases: TGTGCCAGCTCACCAAGTAGGGACAGTTACAATCAGCCCCAGCATTTT. This encodes CASSPSRDSYNQPQHF.

In the case of this clone: Other DNA sequences in this sample translate to the same CDR3. Here the CDR3 DNA reads TGTGCCAGCAGCGTAGGAGGAGCGAACACCGGGGAGCTGTTTTTT. Translated, it gives CASSVGGANTGELFF. The J gene is TRBJ2-2, the V gene TRBV9; no clear D gene. This CDR3 contains 15 residues. The V gene's germline CDR1 is SGDLS and CDR2 YYNGEE. Trimming removed 0 bases from V and 0 bases from J, with 6 bases in between. Filled out from reference TRBV9 and TRBJ2-2, the complete variable domain reads DSGVTQTPKHLITATGQRVTLRCSPRSGDLSVYWYQQSLDQGLQFLIQYYNGEERAKGNILERFSAQQFPDLHSELNLSSLELGDSALYFCASSVGGANTGELFFGEGSRLTVL.

The CDR3 here is CATRGAPHEQYF. The DNA for the CDR3 is TGTGCCACCAGGGGGGCACCCCACGAGCAGTACTTC. V is TRBV6-6 and J is TRBJ2-7; a possible D gene is TRBD1 (7 bases). The CDR3 loop spans 12 amino acids. V was cut by 10 bases and J by 5 bases, with 15 bases left in between. The germline V gene has CDR1 MNHNY and CDR2 SVGAGI (reference sequence).

This chain joins TRBV19 and TRBJ1-5; no definite D call. The CDR3 covers 15 residues. Germline assignment: CDR1 LNHDA and CDR2 SQIVND (reference sequence). Trimming took 5 bases from V and 1 from J, leaving 12 bases between them. For the CDR3, the DNA is TGTGCCAGTAGTCCACGGACGGGAAGCAATCAGCCCCAGCATTTT. Its translation: CASSPRTGSNQPQHF.

The rearrangement uses TRBV18 and TRBJ2-7; perhaps TRBD1 as D (6 bases). Germline V gene data show CDR1 as KGHSH and CDR2 as LQKENI. The CDR3 is made up of 14 amino acids. V was shortened by 6 bases and J by 3 bases, with 15 bases between the two germline ends. CDR3 sequence reads: CASSTGYNGYEQYF. The CDR3 DNA reads as TGTGCCAGCTCGACAGGTTATAACGGCTACGAGCAGTACTTC.

J is TRBJ2-4 and V is TRBV2, with 7 bases lining up with TRBD1. CDR1 is SNHLY, CDR2 FYNNEI, per germline. The CDR3 has 14 residues. V lost 8 bases to trimming and J lost 0 bases; unmatched junction nucleotides: 4. CDR3 nucleotide sequence: TGTGCCAGCCGGGACAGCCTAGCCAAAAACATTCAGTACTTC. Residues: CASRDSLAKNIQYF. The whole variable domain, remainder taken from reference TRBV2 and TRBJ2-4, is EPEVTQTPSHQVTQMGQEVILRCVPISNHLYFYWYRQILGQKVEFLVSFYNNEISEKSEIFDDQFSVERPDGSNFTLKIRSTKLEDSAMYFCASRDSLAKNIQYFGAGTRLSVL.

The rearrangement joins TRBV7-2 to TRBJ1-1, with D unresolved. The CDR3 extends over 14 amino acids. Germline values: CDR1 SGHTA, CDR2 FQGNSA. V dropped 1 base and J dropped 0 bases, with 6 bases sitting between them. The DNA for the CDR3 is TGTGCCAGCAGCTTAGGGCCCTTGAACACTGAAGCTTTCTTT. It yields the protein CASSLGPLNTEAFF.

This clone was observed a single time. The CDR3 bases are TGTGCCAGCAGTTGGGACAGGGTCACCGGGGAGCTGTTTTTT. Protein: CASSWDRVTGELFF. The V and J genes are TRBV7-9 and TRBJ2-2, with TRBD1 identical over 9 bases. The germline gives CDR1 SEHNR, CDR2 FQNEAQ (reference sequence). This CDR3 is 14 amino acids long. Germline trimming cut 6 bases from V and 4 bases from J; bases unmatched to any gene: 3. The whole variable domain, filled in from reference TRBV7-9 and TRBJ2-2, reads DTGVSQNPRHKITKRGQNVTFRCDPISEHNRLYWYRQTLGQGPEFLTYFQNEAQLEKSRLLSDRFSAERPKGSFSTLEIQRTEQGDSAMYLCASSWDRVTGELFFGEGSRLTVL.

The chain combines TRBV5-4 with TRBJ2-7; TRBD1 might be the D (5 bases). With 7 bases removed from V and 6 bases from J, the gap between germline ends came to 20 bases. The CDR3 consists of 14 residues. Germline V gene sequence: CDR1 SGHNT, CDR2 YYREEE (reference sequence). The CDR3 nucleotides are TGTGCCAGCGCCCTGGGGCCCCTTGGCGGCGAGCAGTACTTC. Amino acids: CASALGPLGGEQYF.

This sequence joins TRBV2 and TRBJ2-3; a weak D match, TRBD1 (6 bases). This CDR3 spans 14 amino acids. Trimming cost V 3 bases and J 6 bases, with 13 bases left between them. Germline V gene data show CDR1 as SNHLY and CDR2 as FYNNEI. CDR3 bases: TGTGCCAGCAGTGAGGACAGAACTAGGGATACGCAGTATTTT. This codes for CASSEDRTRDTQYF.

This clone appeared a single time. The chain links TRBV19 to TRBJ2-5; 7 nucleotides match TRBD1. The germline V gene has CDR1 LNHDA and CDR2 SQIVND (reference sequence). This CDR3 is built from 14 residues. V shed 8 bases and J 2 bases; nucleotides not matched to a gene: 8. CDR3 DNA: TGTGCCAGTCAGAACCCGGGACAGCAAGAGACCCAGTACTTC. Translating it yields CASQNPGQQETQYF.

A few counts support this clone. This chain connects TRBV11-2 to TRBJ1-1; D gene ambiguous. From germline, CDR1 is SGHAT and CDR2 FQNNGV. CDR3 length: 15 amino acids. Trimming removed 5 bases from V and 4 bases from J, with 17 bases in between. CDR3 DNA: TGTGCCAGCAGCGTGTCTGAGGGTCAACGCACTGAAGCTTTCTTT. Translated, it gives CASSVSEGQRTEAFF. Full variable domain (remainder filled in from reference TRBV11-2 and TRBJ1-1): EAGVAQSPRYKIIEKRQSVAFWCNPISGHATLYWYQQILGQGPKLLIQFQNNGVVDDSQLPKDRFSAERLKGVDSTLKIQPAKLEDSAVYLCASSVSEGQRTEAFFGQGTRLTVV.

This chain links TRBV7-2 with TRBJ2-2, with D perhaps matching TRBD2 (6 bases). Trimming removed 3 bases at V and 4 bases at J, with 12 bases between. Germline lookup yields CDR1 SGHTA and CDR2 FQGNSA. This CDR3 is built from 15 residues. CDR3 nucleotides: TGTGCCAGCAGCTTCGAGTGGCGGGGCACCGGGGAGCTGTTTTTT. This translates into CASSFEWRGTGELFF.

CDR3 coding DNA: TGTGCCACTAGCGGGAGGGGGCACGGCACCGGGGAGCTGTTTTTT. This codes for CATSGRGHGTGELFF. The chain combines TRBV19 with TRBJ2-2, with TRBD2 matching 12 bases. The CDR3 is 15 amino acids. Trimming removed 10 bases from V and 4 bases from J; junction bases left unmatched: 7. CDR1 and CDR2 from the germline V gene are LNHDA and SQIVND (reference sequence).

The V and J genes are TRBV28 and TRBJ1-5, with unresolved D. This CDR3 region has 12 residues. Germline-derived CDR1 and CDR2 are MDHEN and SYDVKM. Trimming took off 7 bases at V and 11 bases at J, with 15 bases between the two ends. The CDR3 here is CASIGGGLSQHF. The CDR3 DNA reads TGTGCCAGCATTGGAGGAGGTTTGTCCCAGCATTTT.

The gene calls are TRBV30 and TRBJ1-6, with TRBD1 matching over 8 bases. This CDR3 region has 15 residues. V shed 0 bases and J 9 bases; nucleotides not matched to a gene: 7. Germline-derived CDR1 and CDR2 are GTSNPN and SVGIG (reference sequence). The CDR3 DNA follows: TGTGCCTGGAGTGTTAGCTTGACAGGGGTTTCACCCCTCCACTTT. Protein product: CAWSVSLTGVSPLHF.

The chain links TRBV30 to TRBJ1-4, with D unresolved. Germline loops: CDR1 GTSNPN, CDR2 SVGIG (reference sequence). V shed 0 bases and J shed 0 bases, with 8 bases lying between them. The CDR3 sequence is 15 residues long. CDR3 sequence (DNA): TGTGCCTGGAGTGTCCATGAGGCAACTAATGAAAAACTGTTTTTT. Its protein product is CAWSVHEATNEKLFF.

This clone was seen a handful of times. The rearrangement joins TRBV5-6 to TRBJ1-2; tentatively, D is TRBD1 (5 bases). The length of the CDR3 is 17 residues. V gave up 1 base and J gave up 6 bases, with 22 bases separating them. Germline V gene sequence: CDR1 SGHDT, CDR2 YYEEEE. The DNA for the CDR3 is TGTGCCAGCAGCTTGCGATTGAGACAGACCCAATACAATGGCTACACCTTC. Translating it yields CASSLRLRQTQYNGYTF.

Note on this clone: Other DNA sequences from this sample encode an identical CDR3 as well. The chain links TRBV30 to TRBJ1-5, with 9 bases identical to TRBD1. Germline V CDR1 and CDR2: GTSNPN, SVGIG (reference sequence). V shed 5 bases, J shed 6 bases, and the junction held 2 bases outside the gene matches. This CDR3 has 12 residues. The DNA for the CDR3 is TGTGCCTGGGGGACAGGGAGTCAGCCCCAGCATTTT. This gives the protein CAWGTGSQPQHF.

The rearrangement links TRBV18 to TRBJ1-1; D call uncertain. The CDR3 is made up of 13 amino acids. Germline-derived CDR1 and CDR2 are KGHSH and LQKENI. The germline V and J ends were trimmed by 6 bases and 1 base, with 9 bases remaining between them. CDR3 sequence: CASSESGNTEAFF. The DNA of the CDR3 is TGTGCCAGCTCCGAGTCAGGGAACACTGAAGCTTTCTTT. Full variable domain (missing parts from reference TRBV18 and TRBJ1-1): NAGVMQNPRHLVRRRGQEARLRCSPMKGHSHVYWYRQLPEEGLKFMVYLQKENIIDESGMPKERFSAEFPKEGPSILRIQQVVRGDSAAYFCASSESGNTEAFFGQGTRLTVV.

The V and J genes are TRBV5-1 and TRBJ1-1; no definite D call. V was shortened by 0 bases and J by 1 base, with 10 bases between the two germline ends. Germline CDR1 is SGHRS and CDR2 is YFSETQ. The CDR3 sequence is 15 residues long. CDR3 in DNA: TGCGCCAGCAGCTTGGTGGCCAGTCAGAACACTGAAGCTTTCTTT. It specifies CASSLVASQNTEAFF.

V gene TRBV6-1 combines with J gene TRBJ1-6, with TRBD1 matching over 7 bases. Germline V gene sequence: CDR1 MNHNS, CDR2 SASEGT. Germline trimming cut 7 bases from V and 7 bases from J; bases unmatched to any gene: 4. CDR3 size: 13 residues. This CDR3 is CASTVQGNSPLHF. CDR3 sequence (DNA): TGTGCCAGCACGGTACAGGGGAATTCACCCCTCCACTTT.

The rearrangement joins TRBV6-6 to TRBJ2-3, with D maybe TRBD1 (6 bases). The CDR3 covers 16 residues. Germline values: CDR1 MNHNY, CDR2 SVGAGI (reference sequence). V lost 3 bases to trimming and J lost 5 bases, with 18 bases between them. CDR3: CASSYFTGLFVDTQYF. CDR3 bases: TGTGCCAGCAGTTATTTCACAGGGTTGTTTGTAGATACGCAGTATTTT.

The chain couples TRBV6-5 to TRBJ2-5; D gene uncertain. The V end was cut by 5 bases, the J end by 5 bases, with 6 bases between. The CDR3 is 11 residues long. Germline values: CDR1 MNHEY, CDR2 SVGAGI. CDR3 amino acids: CASSQMETQYF. The DNA of the CDR3 is TGTGCCAGCAGTCAAATGGAGACCCAGTACTTC.

V gene TRBV5-1 combines with J gene TRBJ2-4; D not resolved. This CDR3 has 14 residues. The germline gives CDR1 SGHRS, CDR2 YFSETQ. The germline V and J ends were trimmed by 1 base and 3 bases, with 8 bases remaining between them. The CDR3 loop reads CASSLPGGKNIQYF. The CDR3 DNA is TGCGCCAGCAGCTTGCCTGGCGGCAAAAACATTCAGTACTTC.